This TCR beta chain derives from a study of molecular identifiers for immune sequencing clone quantification. The CDR3 runs 11 residues. CDR1 is SGHRS, CDR2 YFSETQ, per germline. Trimming removed 0 bases at V and 7 bases at J, with 5 bases between. Via MiXCR, TCRdb re-called the PCR reads, giving one row per CDR3 protein. The data show tens of thousands of distinct CDR3 sequences, around 23% seen once. This clonotype has ten or more counts. Source material: naive CD8+ T cells from blood, with Jurkat cell RNA spiked in. This sample's subset: FACS-sorted CD8+CD4-CCR7+CD45RA+ naive T cells. This chain connects TRBV5-1 to TRBJ2-7, with a possible D match to TRBD1 (5 bases). The clonotype was recovered from a human donor in good health. Some libraries in this study had Jurkat cell RNA spiked in. The CDR3 DNA reads as TGCGCCAGCAGCTTGGAGGGGGAGCAGTACTTC. The encoded protein is CASSLEGEQYF. Full variable domain (missing parts from reference TRBV5-1 and TRBJ2-7): KAGVTQTPRYLIKTRGQQVTLSCSPISGHRSVSWYQQTPGQGLQFLFEYFSETQRNKGNFPGRFSGRQFSNSRSEMNVSTLELGDSALYLCASSLEGEQYFGPGTRLTVT.